There are a few counts of the clone carrying this T cell receptor (beta chain). Antigen specificity is unknown. Germline is not matched at one junction end, which may reflect a read error. The data originate from a study of identical twins. Whole-study results and caveats: Surplus twin overlap in beta out-of-frame sequences was less pronounced. It was out-of-frame TCR alpha sharing in monozygotic twins that models underestimated.

The CDR3 loop spans 15 amino acids. From germline, CDR1 is DFQATT and CDR2 SNEGSKA (reference sequence). Each CDR3 protein gets one entry after TCRdb re-called the 5' RACE reads with MiXCR. The profile shows approximately 600,000 distinct CDR3 sequences, around 7.5% of them singletons. The data were also submitted as part of a second study, on yellow fever vaccine responses in identical twins. That work states: It has been reported that, in twins, the vaccine T cell response seemed partly convergent and partly personalized.

This sequence joins TRBV20-1 and TRBJ2-2; D is perhaps TRBD1 or TRBD2 (6 bases each). The TCR originated in a woman aged 18-29 years in good health. Specimen: PBMCs. CDR3 loop: CSAGDRIKGGGELFF. CDR3 coding DNA: TGCAGTGCTGGAGACAGAATAAAGGGGGGCGGGGAGCTGTTTTTT.